This TCR beta chain stems from a study of blood T cell repertoires in COVID-19. The wider study: Italy, Spain and the United States were the sources of the convalescent and acute COVID-19 samples. Sample material is recorded as cDNA or gDNA derived from T cells, B-cell-depleted T cells, or PBMCs.

Trimming pared 0 bases from V and 7 bases from J, leaving 17 bases between. Germline V CDR1 and CDR2: LGHNA, YSLEER. The CDR3 has 16 residues. Original methodology: Amplification of reference gene primers was used by the study to estimate nucleated cell counts. Libraries were prepared by immunoSEQ multiplex PCR; TCRdb keeps only in-frame clonotypes and omits some of them. The V and J calls and clone size are taken from that table; D and trimming were inferred from the DNA. The sample lists approximately 150,000 clones; approximately 90% were seen once. The sequenced sample consisted of peripheral blood. The chain uses TRBV4-3 and TRBJ2-3; TRBD2 is a possible D gene (6 bases). The sequence derives from a woman in her 50s with active or convalescent COVID-19. The CDR3 DNA reads as TGCGCCAGCAGCCAAGATCTTGGGAGGAATCTAAATACGCAGTATTTT. Its protein product is CASSQDLGRNLNTQYF.